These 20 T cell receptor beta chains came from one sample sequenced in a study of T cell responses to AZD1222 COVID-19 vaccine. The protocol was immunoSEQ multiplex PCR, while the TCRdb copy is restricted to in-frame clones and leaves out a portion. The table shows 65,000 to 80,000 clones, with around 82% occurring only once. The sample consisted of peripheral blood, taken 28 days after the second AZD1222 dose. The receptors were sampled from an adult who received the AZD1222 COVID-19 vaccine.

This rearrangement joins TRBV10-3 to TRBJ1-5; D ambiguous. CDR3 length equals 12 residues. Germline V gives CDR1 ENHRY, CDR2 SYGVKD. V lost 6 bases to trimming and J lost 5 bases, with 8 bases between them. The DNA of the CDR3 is TGTGCCATCAGCGCCGAACATCAGCCCCAGCATTTT. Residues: CAISAEHQPQHF.

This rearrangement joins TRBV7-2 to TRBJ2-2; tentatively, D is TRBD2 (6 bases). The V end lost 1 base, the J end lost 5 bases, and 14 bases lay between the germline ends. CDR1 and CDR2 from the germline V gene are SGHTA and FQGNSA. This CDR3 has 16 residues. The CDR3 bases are TGTGCCAGCAGCTTAGGGCGGGACCCGGGGACCGGGGAGCTGTTTTTT. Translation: CASSLGRDPGTGELFF.

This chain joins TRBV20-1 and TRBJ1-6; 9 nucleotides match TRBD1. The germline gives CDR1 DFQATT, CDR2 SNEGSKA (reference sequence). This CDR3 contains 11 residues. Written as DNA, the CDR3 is TGCAGCTCGGACAGGGGTCCTACACTCCACTTT. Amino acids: CSSDRGPTLHF.

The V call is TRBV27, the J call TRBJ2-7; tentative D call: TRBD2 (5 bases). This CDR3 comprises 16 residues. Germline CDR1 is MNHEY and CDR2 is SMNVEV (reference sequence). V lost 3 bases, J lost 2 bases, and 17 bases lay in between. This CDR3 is CASSLARSLGAYEQYF. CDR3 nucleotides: TGTGCCAGCAGTTTGGCCCGCTCACTCGGGGCCTACGAGCAGTACTTC.

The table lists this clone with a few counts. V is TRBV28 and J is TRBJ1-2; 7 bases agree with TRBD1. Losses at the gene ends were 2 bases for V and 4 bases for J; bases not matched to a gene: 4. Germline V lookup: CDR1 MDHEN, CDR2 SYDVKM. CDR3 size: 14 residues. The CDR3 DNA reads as TGTGCCAGCAGTTTACCGGACAGGTCCTATGGCTACACCTTC. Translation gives CASSLPDRSYGYTF.

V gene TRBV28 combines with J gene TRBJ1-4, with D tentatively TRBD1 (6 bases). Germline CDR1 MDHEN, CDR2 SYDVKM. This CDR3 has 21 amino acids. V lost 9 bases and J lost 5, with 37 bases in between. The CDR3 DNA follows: TGTGCCAGTATGGGAGATGAACAGGGAACGCCATACCTATTTAACAATGAAAAACTGTTTTTT. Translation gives CASMGDEQGTPYLFNNEKLFF.

The CDR3 coding sequence is TGTGCCAGCAGTTACTCGGGCGTTGCTAACTATGGCTACACCTTC. As protein: CASSYSGVANYGYTF. The chain joins TRBV6-5 to TRBJ1-2; D is uncertain. Per germline, CDR1 MNHEY and CDR2 SVGAGI. V was trimmed by 0 bases and J by 0 bases, leaving 8 bases between them. The CDR3 has 15 residues.

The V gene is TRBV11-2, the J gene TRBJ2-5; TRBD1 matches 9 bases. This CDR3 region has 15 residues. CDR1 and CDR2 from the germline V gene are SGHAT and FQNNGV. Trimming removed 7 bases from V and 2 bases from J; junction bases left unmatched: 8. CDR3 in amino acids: CASTTTGGGQETQYF. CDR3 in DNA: TGTGCCAGCACCACTACAGGGGGCGGGCAAGAGACCCAGTACTTC.

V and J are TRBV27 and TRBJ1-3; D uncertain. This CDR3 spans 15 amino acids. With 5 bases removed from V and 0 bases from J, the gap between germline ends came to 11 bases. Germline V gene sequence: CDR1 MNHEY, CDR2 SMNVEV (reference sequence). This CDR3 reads CASSPTVSSGNTIYF. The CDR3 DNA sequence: TGTGCCAGCAGTCCGACGGTGAGCTCTGGAAACACCATATATTTT.

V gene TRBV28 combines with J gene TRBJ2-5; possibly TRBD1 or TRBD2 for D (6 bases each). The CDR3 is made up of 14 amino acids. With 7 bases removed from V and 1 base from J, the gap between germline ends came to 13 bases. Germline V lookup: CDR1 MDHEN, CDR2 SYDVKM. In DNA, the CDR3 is TGTGCCAGCACCCTAGGAGGGGGCCAAGAGACCCAGTACTTC. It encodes CASTLGGGQETQYF.

CDR3 residues: CASSLSGDVNTEAFF. The DNA for the CDR3 is TGTGCCAGCAGTTTATCAGGGGACGTGAACACTGAAGCTTTCTTT. The gene calls are TRBV28 and TRBJ1-1, with D perhaps TRBD1 (6 bases). V was shortened by 1 base and J by 0 bases, with 9 bases between the two germline ends. The CDR3 sequence is 15 residues long. CDR1 MDHEN and CDR2 SYDVKM come from the germline V gene. Full variable domain (missing parts from reference TRBV28 and TRBJ1-1): DVKVTQSSRYLVKRTGEKVFLECVQDMDHENMFWYRQDPGLGLRLIYFSYDVKMKEKGDIPEGYSVSREKKERFSLILESASTNQTSMYLCASSLSGDVNTEAFFGQGTRLTVV.

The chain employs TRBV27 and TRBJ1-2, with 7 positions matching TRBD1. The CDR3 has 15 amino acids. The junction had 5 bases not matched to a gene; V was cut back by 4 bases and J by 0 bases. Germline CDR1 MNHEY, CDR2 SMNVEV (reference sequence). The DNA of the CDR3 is TGTGCCAGCAGTTCCCGGACAGGACCTAACTATGGCTACACCTTC. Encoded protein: CASSSRTGPNYGYTF.

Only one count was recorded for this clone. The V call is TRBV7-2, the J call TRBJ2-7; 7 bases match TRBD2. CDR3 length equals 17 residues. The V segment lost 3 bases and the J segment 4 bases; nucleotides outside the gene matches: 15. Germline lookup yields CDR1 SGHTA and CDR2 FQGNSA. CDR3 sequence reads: CASSLALIGSGFYEQYF. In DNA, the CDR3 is TGTGCCAGCAGCTTGGCCTTGATCGGTAGCGGGTTTTACGAGCAGTACTTC.

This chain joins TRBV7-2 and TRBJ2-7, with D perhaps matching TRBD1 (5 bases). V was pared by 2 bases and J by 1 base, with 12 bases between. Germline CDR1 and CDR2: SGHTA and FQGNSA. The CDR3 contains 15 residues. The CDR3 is CASSLTVRQSYEQYF. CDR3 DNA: TGTGCCAGCAGCTTAACCGTTAGACAGTCCTACGAGCAGTACTTC.

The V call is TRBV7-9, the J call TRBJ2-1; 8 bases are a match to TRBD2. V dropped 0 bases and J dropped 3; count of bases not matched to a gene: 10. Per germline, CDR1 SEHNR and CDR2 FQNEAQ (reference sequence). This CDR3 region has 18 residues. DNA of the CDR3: TGTGCCAGCAGCTTAGCTCCAGCGGGAGCCGGCGTCTACAATGAGCAGTTCTTC. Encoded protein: CASSLAPAGAGVYNEQFF. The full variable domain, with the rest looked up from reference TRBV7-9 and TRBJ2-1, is DTGVSQNPRHKITKRGQNVTFRCDPISEHNRLYWYRQTLGQGPEFLTYFQNEAQLEKSRLLSDRFSAERPKGSFSTLEIQRTEQGDSAMYLCASSLAPAGAGVYNEQFFGPGTRLTVL.

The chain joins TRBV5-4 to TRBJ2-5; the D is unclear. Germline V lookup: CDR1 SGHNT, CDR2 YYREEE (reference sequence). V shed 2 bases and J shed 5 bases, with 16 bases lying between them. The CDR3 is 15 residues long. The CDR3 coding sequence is TGTGCCAGCAGCTTCGCCTCGATGGCTCGGGAGACCCAGTACTTC. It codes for CASSFASMARETQYF.

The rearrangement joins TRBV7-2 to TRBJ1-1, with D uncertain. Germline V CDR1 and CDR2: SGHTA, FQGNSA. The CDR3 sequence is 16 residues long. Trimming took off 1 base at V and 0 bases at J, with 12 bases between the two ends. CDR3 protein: CASSLVPGKVNTEAFF. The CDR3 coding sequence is TGTGCCAGCAGCTTAGTTCCGGGGAAGGTGAACACTGAAGCTTTCTTT.

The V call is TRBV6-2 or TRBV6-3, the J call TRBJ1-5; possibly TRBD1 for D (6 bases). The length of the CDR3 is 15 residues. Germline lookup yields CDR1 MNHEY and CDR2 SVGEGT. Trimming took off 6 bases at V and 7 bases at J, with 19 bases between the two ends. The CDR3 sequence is CASSRGRGRGQPQHF. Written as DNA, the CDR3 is TGTGCCAGCAGCCGCGGTCGGGGCAGGGGACAGCCCCAGCATTTT.

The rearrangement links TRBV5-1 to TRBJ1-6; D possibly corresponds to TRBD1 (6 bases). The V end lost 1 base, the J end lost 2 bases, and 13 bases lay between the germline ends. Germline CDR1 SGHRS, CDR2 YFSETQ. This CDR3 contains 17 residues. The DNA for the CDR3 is TGCGCCAGCAGCTTGACGCCGACAGGAACCTATAATTCACCCCTCCACTTT. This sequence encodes CASSLTPTGTYNSPLHF.

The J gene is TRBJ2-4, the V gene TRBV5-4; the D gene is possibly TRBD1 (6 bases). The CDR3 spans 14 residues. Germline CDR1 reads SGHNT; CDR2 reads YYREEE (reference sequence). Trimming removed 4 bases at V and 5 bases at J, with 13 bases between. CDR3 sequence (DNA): TGTGCCAGCAGCCCACAGGGCAGCCAAAACATTCAGTACTTC. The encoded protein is CASSPQGSQNIQYF.